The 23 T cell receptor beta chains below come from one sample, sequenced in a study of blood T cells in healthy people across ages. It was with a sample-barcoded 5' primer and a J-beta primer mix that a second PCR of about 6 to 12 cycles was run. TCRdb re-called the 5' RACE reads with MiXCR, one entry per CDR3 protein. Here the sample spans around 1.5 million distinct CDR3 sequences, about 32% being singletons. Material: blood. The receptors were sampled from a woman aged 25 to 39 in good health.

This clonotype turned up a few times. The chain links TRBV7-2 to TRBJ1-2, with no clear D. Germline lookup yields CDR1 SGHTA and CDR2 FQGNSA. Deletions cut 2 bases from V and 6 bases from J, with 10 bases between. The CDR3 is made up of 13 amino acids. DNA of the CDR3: TGTGCCAGCAGCTTATGGGGAGGCCATGGCTACACCTTC. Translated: CASSLWGGHGYTF.

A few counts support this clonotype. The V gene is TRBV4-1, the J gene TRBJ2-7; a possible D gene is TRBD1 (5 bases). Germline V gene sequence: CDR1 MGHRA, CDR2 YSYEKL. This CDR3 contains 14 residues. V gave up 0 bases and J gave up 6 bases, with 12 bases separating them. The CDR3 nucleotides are TGCGCCAGCAGCCAAGATGTCAGGGCAAGCGAGCAGTACTTC. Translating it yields CASSQDVRASEQYF.

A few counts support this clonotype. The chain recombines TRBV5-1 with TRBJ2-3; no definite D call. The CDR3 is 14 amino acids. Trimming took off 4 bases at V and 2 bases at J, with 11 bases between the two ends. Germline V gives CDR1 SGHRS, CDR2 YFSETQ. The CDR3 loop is CASSEGPNTDTQYF. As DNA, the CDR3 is TGCGCCAGCAGCGAAGGGCCAAACACAGATACGCAGTATTTT.

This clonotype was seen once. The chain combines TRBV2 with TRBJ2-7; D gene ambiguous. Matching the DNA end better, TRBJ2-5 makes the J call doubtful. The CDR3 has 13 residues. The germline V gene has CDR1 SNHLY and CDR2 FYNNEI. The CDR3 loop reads CASNLDLRETQYF. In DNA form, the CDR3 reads TGTGCCAGCAACCTAGACTTGAGAGAGACCCAGTACTTC.

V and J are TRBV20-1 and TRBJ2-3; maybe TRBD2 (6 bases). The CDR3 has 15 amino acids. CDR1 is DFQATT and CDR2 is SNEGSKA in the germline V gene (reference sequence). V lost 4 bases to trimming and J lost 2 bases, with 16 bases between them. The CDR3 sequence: CSATRPGLTTDTQYF. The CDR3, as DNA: TGCAGTGCTACCCGACCCGGACTAACCACAGATACGCAGTATTTT.

The CDR3 is CASSREGTSGREQFF. CDR3 bases: TGTGCCAGCAGCAGAGAGGGCACTAGCGGGCGCGAGCAGTTCTTC. The genes are TRBV14 and TRBJ2-1, with 9 bases matching TRBD2. Germline trimming cut 5 bases from V and 10 bases from J; bases unmatched to any gene: 12. The germline gives CDR1 SGHDN, CDR2 FVKESK. CDR3 length: 15 amino acids. Full variable domain (rest looked up from reference TRBV14 and TRBJ2-1): EAGVTQFPSHSVIEKGQTVTLRCDPISGHDNLYWYRRVMGKEIKFLLHFVKESKQDESGMPNNRFLAERTGGTYSTLKVQPAELEDSGVYFCASSREGTSGREQFFGPGTRLTVL.

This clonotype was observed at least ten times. CDR3 DNA: TGTGCCAGCAGCCGGACAGGGGGTAGGGAGACCCAGTACTTC. It codes for CASSRTGGRETQYF. The chain uses TRBV7-2 and TRBJ2-5; 10 bases line up with TRBD1. CDR1 is SGHTA and CDR2 is FQGNSA in the germline V gene. With V trimmed by 5 bases and J by 5 bases, 5 bases remained unmatched. The CDR3 is made up of 14 amino acids.

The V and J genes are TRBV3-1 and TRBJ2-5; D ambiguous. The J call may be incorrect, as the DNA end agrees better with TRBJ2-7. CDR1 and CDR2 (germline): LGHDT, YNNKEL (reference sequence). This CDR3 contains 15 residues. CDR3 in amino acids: CASSLQPTQIYEQYF. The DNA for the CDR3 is TGTGCCAGCAGCCTCCAACCCACGCAGATCTACGAGCAGTACTTC.

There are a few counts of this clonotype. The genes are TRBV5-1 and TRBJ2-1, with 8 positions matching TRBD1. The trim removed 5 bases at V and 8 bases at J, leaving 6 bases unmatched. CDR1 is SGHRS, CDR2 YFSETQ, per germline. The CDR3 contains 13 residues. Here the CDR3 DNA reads TGCGCCAGCAGTCCGGACAGGGACGATGAGCAGTTCTTC. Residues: CASSPDRDDEQFF.

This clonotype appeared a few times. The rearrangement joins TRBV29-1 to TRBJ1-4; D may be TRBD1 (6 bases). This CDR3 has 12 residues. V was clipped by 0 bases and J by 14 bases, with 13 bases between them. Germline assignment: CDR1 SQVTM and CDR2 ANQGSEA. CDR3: CSVEEGTQGLFF. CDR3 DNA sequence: TGCAGCGTTGAAGAAGGGACCCAGGGGCTGTTTTTT.

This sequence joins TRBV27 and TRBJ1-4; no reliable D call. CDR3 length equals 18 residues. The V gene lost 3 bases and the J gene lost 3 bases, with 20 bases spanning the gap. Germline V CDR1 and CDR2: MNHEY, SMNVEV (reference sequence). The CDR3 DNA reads TGTGCCAGCAGTTTTCTTCCAGACCGTTCGATTCCTAATGAAAAACTGTTTTTT. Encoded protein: CASSFLPDRSIPNEKLFF.

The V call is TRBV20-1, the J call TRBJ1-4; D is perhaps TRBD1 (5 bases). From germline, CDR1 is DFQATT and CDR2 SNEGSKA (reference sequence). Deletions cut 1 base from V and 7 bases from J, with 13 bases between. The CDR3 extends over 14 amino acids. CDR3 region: CSARGRGDAEKLFF. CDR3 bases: TGCAGTGCTAGAGGGCGAGGGGACGCTGAAAAACTGTTTTTT.

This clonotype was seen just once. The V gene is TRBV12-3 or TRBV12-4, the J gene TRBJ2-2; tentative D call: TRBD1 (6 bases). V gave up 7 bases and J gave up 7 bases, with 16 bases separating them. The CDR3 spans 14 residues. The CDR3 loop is CASNSPQGHGELFF. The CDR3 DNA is TGTGCCAGCAATTCCCCGCAGGGGCACGGGGAGCTGTTTTTT.

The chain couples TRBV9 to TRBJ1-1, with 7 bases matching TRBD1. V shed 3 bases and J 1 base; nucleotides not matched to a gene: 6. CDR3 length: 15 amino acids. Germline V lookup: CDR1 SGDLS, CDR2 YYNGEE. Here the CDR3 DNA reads TGTGCCAGCAGCGACGAGGGACAGCCGAACACTGAAGCTTTCTTT. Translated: CASSDEGQPNTEAFF.

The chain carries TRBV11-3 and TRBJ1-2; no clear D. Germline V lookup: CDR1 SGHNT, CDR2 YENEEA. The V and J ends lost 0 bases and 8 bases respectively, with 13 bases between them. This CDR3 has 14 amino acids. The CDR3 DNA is TGTGCCAGCAGCTTAGATCAGGCCAGGCAAGGCTACACCTTC. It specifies CASSLDQARQGYTF.

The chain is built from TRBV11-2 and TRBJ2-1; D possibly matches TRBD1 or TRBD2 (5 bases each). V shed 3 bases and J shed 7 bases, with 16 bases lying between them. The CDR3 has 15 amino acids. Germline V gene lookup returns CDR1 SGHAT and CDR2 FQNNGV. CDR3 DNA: TGTGCCAGCAGCTTTAGCTGGGACGGAATAAATGAGCAGTTCTTC. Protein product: CASSFSWDGINEQFF.

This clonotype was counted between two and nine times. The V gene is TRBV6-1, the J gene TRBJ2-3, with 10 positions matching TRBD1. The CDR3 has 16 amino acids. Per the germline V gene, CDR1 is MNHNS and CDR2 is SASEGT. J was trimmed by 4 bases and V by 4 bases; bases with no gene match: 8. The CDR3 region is CASSASGTGVADTQYF. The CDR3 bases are TGTGCCAGCAGTGCTTCCGGGACAGGGGTGGCAGATACGCAGTATTTT.

DNA of the CDR3: TGCAGTGCTAGACGAACGAACACCGGGGAGCTGTTTTTT. As protein: CSARRTNTGELFF. V is TRBV20-1 and J is TRBJ2-2; D unclear. The CDR3 runs 13 residues. In germline, CDR1 is DFQATT, CDR2 SNEGSKA (reference sequence). V was clipped by 2 bases and J by 0 bases, with 4 bases between them.

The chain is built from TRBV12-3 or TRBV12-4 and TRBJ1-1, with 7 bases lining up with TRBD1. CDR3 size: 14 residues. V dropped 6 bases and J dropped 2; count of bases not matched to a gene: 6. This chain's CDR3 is CASRLGQHNTEAFF. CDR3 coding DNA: TGTGCCAGCAGGTTGGGACAGCATAACACTGAAGCTTTCTTT.

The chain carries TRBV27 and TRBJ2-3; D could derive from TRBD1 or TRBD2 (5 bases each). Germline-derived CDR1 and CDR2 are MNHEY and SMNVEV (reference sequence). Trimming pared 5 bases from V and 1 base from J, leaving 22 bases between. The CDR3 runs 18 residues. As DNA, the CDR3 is TGTGCCAGCAGTCCCCTCCCCGCTTGGGGACCCGGCACAGATACGCAGTATTTT. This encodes CASSPLPAWGPGTDTQYF.

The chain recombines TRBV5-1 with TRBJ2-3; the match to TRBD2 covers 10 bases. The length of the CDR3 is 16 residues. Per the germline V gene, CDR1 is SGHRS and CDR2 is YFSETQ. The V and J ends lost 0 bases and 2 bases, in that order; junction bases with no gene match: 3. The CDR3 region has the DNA TGCGCCAGCAGCTTGGGACTAGCGGGCCACACAGATACGCAGTATTTT. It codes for CASSLGLAGHTDTQYF.

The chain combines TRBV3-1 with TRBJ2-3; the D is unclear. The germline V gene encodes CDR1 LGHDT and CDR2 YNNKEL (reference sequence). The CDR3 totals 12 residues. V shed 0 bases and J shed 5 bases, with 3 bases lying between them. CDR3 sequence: CASSQDIDTQYF. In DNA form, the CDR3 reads TGTGCCAGCAGCCAAGATATAGATACGCAGTATTTT.

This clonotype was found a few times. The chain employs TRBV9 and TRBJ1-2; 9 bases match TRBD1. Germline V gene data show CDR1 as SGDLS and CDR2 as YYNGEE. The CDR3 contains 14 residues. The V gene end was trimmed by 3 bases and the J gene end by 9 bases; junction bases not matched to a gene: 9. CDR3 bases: TGTGCCAGCAGCGATGGACAGGGGAGCGGGCGCTACACCTTC. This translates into CASSDGQGSGRYTF.